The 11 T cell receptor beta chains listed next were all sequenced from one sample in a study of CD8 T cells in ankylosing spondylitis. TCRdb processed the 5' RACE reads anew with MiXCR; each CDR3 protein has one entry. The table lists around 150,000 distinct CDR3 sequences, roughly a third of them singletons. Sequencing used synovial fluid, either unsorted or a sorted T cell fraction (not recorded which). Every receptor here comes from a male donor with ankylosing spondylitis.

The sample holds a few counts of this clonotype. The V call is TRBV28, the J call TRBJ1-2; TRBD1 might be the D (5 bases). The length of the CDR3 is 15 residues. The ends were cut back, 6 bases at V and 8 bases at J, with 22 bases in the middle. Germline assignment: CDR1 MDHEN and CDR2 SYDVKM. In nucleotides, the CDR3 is TGTGCCAGCAGGATGACCGGGGACCTGGGTCTGGGCTACACCTTC. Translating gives CASRMTGDLGLGYTF.

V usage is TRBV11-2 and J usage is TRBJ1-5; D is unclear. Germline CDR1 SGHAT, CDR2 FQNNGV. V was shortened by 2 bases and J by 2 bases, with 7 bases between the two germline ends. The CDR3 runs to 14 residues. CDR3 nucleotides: TGTGCCAGCAGCTTATCCGCTCGCAATCAGCCCCAGCATTTT. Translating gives CASSLSARNQPQHF.

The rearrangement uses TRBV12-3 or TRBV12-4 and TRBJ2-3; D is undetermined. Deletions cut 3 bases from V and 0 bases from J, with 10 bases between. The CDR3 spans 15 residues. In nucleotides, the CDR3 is TGTGCCAGCAGTTTTTGGGCGGATAGCACAGATACGCAGTATTTT. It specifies CASSFWADSTDTQYF.

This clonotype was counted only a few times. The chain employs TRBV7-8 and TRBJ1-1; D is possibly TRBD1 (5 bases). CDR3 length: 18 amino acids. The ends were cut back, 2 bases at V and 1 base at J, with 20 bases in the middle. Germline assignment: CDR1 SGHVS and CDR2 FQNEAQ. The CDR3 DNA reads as TGTGCCAGCAGCTTAAGGGGAGACCTACTTAAGAGGAACACTGAAGCTTTCTTT. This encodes CASSLRGDLLKRNTEAFF. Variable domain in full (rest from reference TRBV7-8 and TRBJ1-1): GAGVSQSPRYKVAKRGQDVALRCDPISGHVSLFWYQQALGQGPEFLTYFQNEAQLDKSGLPSDRFFAERPEGSVSTLKIQRTQQEDSAVYLCASSLRGDLLKRNTEAFFGQGTRLTVV.

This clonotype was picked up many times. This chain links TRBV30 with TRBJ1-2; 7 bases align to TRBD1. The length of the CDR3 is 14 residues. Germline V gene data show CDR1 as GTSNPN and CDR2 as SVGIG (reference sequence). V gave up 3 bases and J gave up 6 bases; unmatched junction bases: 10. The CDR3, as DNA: TGTGCCTGGAGCTTAACCGGGACAGTCAATGGCTACACCTTC. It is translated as CAWSLTGTVNGYTF.

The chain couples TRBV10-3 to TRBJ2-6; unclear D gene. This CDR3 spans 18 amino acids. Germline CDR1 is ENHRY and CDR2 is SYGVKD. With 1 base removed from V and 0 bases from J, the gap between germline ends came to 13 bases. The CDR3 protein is CAISEFLTSSSGANVLTF. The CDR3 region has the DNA TGTGCCATCAGTGAGTTCCTGACATCCAGCTCTGGGGCCAACGTCCTGACTTTC.

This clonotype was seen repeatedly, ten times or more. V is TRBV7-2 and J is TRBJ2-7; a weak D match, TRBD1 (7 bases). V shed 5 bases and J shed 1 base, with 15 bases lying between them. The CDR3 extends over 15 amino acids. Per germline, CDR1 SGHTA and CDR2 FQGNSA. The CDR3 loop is CASSPRTGGSYEQYF. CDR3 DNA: TGTGCCAGCAGCCCCAGGACAGGAGGGTCCTACGAGCAGTACTTC.

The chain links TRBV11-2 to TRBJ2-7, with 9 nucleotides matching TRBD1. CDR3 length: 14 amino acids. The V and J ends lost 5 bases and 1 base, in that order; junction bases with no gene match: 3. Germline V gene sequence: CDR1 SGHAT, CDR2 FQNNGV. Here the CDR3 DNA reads TGTGCCAGCAGCCGGACAGGGGATTCCTACGAGCAGTACTTC. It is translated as CASSRTGDSYEQYF.

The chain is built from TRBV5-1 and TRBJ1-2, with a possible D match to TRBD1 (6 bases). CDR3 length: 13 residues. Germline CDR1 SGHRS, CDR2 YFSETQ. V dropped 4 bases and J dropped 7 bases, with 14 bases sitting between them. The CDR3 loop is CASSGGQGIGYTF. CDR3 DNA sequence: TGCGCCAGCAGCGGAGGCCAGGGGATTGGCTACACCTTC.

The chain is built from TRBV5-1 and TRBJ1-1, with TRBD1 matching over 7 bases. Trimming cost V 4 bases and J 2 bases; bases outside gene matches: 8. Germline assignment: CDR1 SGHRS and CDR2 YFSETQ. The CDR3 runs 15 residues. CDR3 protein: CASSQPDRTNTEAFF. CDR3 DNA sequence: TGCGCCAGCAGCCAACCGGACAGGACCAACACTGAAGCTTTCTTT.

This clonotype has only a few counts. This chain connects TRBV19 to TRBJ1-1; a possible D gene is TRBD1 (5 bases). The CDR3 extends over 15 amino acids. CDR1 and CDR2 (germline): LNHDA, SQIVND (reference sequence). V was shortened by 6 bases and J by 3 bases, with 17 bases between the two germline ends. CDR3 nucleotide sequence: TGTGCCAGTAGCCCCTGGGGCGCGGGGGACACTGAAGCTTTCTTT. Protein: CASSPWGAGDTEAFF.